The sequence of this T cell receptor (beta chain) was determined in a study of cytomegalovirus exposure and HLA in healthy donors. The study ran its PCR with 60 Vbeta and 13 Jbeta primers. Clones were read by immunoSEQ multiplex PCR, and TCRdb kept only the in-frame ones, dropping some. Here the sample spans approximately 210,000 clones, about four fifths being singletons. Trimming left V 6 bases short and J 6 bases short, with 11 bases between. The CDR3 is 13 amino acids. Germline V gene sequence: CDR1 SEHNR, CDR2 FQNEAQ (reference sequence). Each donor was nominally healthy when sampled (though unrecorded immune exposures were likely).

This sequence was found in a woman aged 50 to 60 in good health and CMV-seronegative. The chain has TRBV7-9 and TRBJ2-2, with D perhaps TRBD1 (6 bases). The sequenced material came from PBMCs. For the CDR3, the DNA is TGTGCCAGCAGTCCTGGGGGCCCCGGGGAGCTGTTTTTT. Its translation: CASSPGGPGELFF. The full variable domain, rest sourced from reference TRBV7-9 and TRBJ2-2, is DTGVSQNPRHKITKRGQNVTFRCDPISEHNRLYWYRQTLGQGPEFLTYFQNEAQLEKSRLLSDRFSAERPKGSFSTLEIQRTEQGDSAMYLCASSPGGPGELFFGEGSRLTVL.